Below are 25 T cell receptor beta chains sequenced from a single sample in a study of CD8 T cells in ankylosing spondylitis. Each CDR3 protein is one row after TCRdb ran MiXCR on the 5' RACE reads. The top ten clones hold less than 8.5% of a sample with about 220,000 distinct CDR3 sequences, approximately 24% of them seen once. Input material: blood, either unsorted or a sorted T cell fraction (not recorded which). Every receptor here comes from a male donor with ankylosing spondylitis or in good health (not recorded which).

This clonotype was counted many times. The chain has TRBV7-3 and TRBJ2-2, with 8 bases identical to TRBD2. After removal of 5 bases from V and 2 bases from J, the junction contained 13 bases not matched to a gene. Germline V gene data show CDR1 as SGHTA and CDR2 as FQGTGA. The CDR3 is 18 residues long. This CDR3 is CASSLTGLAGKNTGELFF. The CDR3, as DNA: TGTGCCAGCAGCCTTACGGGGCTAGCGGGCAAAAACACCGGGGAGCTGTTTTTT.

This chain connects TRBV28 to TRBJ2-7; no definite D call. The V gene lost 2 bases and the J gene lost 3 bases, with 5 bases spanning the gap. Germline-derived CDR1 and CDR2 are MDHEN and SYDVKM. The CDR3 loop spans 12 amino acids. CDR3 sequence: CASSLEFYEQYF. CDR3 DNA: TGTGCCAGCAGTTTAGAGTTCTACGAGCAGTACTTC.

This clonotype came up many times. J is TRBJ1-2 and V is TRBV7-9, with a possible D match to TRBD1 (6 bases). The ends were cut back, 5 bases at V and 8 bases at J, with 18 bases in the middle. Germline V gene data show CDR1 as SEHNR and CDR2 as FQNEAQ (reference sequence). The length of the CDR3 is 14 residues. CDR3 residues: CASSLGTPGEGYTF. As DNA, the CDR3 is TGTGCCAGCAGCCTCGGGACACCCGGGGAAGGCTACACCTTC.

CDR3 residues: CSARSPGGPYEQFF. CDR3 nucleotides: TGCAGTGCTAGAAGTCCGGGAGGGCCGTATGAGCAGTTCTTC. The rearrangement uses TRBV20-1 and TRBJ2-1; 8 bases align to TRBD2. V gave up 2 bases and J gave up 8 bases; unmatched junction bases: 8. Germline lookup yields CDR1 DFQATT and CDR2 SNEGSKA (reference sequence). The CDR3 contains 14 residues.

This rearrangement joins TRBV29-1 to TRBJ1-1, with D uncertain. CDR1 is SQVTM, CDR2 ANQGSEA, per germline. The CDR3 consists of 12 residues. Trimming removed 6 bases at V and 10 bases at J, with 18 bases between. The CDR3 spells CSVRQRGPLAFF. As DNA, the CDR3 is TGCAGCGTACGACAAAGAGGGCCCCTAGCTTTCTTT.

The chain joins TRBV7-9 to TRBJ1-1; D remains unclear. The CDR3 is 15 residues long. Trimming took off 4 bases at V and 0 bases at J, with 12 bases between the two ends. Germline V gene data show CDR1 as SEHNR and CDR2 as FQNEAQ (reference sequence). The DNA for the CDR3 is TGTGCCAGCAGCTCATCCGGGCCAATGAACACTGAAGCTTTCTTT. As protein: CASSSSGPMNTEAFF.

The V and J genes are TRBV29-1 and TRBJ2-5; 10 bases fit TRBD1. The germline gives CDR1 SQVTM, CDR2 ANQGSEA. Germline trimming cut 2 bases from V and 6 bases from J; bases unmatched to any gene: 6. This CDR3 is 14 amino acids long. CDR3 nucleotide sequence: TGCAGCGTTGAACCGGGACAGGGGTTGAAGACCCAGTACTTC. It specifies CSVEPGQGLKTQYF.

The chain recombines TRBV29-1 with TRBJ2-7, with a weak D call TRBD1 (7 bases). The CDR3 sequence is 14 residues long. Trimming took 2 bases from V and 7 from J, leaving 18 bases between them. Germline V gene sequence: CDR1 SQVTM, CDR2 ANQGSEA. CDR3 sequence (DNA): TGCAGCGTTGAAAGGGGCGCAGGGGGGAGGGAGCAGTACTTC. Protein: CSVERGAGGREQYF.

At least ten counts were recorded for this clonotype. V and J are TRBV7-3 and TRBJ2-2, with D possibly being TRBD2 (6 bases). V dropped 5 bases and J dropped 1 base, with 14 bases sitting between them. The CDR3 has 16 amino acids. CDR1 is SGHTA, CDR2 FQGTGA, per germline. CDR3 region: CASSREAGRNTGELFF. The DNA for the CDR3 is TGTGCCAGCAGCAGAGAGGCGGGACGGAACACCGGGGAGCTGTTTTTT.

DNA of the CDR3: TGTGCCAGCACCATGGGAGGGTCTGGGGCCAACGTCCTGACTTTC. Translation: CASTMGGSGANVLTF. The V gene is TRBV12-3 or TRBV12-4, the J gene TRBJ2-6, with 7 bases that match TRBD2. The CDR3 contains 15 residues. After removal of 7 bases from V and 1 base from J, the junction contained 4 bases not matched to a gene.

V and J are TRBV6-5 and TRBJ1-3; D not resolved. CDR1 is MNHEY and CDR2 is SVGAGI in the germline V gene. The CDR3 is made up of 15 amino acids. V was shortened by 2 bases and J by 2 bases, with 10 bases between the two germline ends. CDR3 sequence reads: CASSYTAETGNTIYF. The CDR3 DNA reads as TGTGCCAGCAGTTACACGGCAGAGACTGGAAACACCATATATTTT.

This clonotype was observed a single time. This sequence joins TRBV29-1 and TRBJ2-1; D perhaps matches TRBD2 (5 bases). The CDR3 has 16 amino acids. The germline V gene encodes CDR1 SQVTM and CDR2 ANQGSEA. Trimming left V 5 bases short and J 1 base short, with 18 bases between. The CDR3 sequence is CSVRGPRGSSYNEQFF. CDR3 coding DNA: TGCAGCGTTCGTGGCCCCCGGGGATCGTCCTACAATGAGCAGTTCTTC.

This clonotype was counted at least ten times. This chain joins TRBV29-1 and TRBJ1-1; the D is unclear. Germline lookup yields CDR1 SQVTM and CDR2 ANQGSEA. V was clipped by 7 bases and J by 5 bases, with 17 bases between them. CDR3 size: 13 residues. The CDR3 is CSGRGRLGTEAFF. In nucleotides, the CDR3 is TGCAGCGGGCGTGGGCGTCTGGGTACTGAAGCTTTCTTT.

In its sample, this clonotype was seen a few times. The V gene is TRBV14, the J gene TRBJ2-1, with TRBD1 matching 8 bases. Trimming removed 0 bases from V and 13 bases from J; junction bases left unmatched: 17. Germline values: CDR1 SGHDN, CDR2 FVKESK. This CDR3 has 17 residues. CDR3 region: CASSQDLGQDLVVKQFF. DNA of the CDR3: TGTGCCAGCAGCCAAGACTTGGGACAGGACCTAGTAGTTAAACAGTTCTTC.

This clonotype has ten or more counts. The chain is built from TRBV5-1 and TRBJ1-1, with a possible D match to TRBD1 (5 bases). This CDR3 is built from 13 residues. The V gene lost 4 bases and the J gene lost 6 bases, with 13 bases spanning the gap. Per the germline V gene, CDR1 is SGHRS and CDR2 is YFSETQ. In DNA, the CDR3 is TGCGCCAGCAGCCTACCGGGGCGGCCTGAAGCTTTCTTT. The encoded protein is CASSLPGRPEAFF. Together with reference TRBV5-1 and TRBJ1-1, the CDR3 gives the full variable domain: KAGVTQTPRYLIKTRGQQVTLSCSPISGHRSVSWYQQTPGQGLQFLFEYFSETQRNKGNFPGRFSGRQFSNSRSEMNVSTLELGDSALYLCASSLPGRPEAFFGQGTRLTVV.

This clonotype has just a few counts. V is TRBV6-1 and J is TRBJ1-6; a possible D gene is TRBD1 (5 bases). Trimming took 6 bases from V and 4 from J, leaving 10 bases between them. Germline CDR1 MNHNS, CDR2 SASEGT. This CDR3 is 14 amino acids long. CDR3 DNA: TGTGCCAGCAGACCCGACAGTTATAATTCACCCCTCCACTTT. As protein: CASRPDSYNSPLHF.

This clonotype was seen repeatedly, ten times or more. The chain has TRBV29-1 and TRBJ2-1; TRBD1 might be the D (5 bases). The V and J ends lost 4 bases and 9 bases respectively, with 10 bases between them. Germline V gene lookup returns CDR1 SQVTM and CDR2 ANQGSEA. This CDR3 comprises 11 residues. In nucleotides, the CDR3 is TGCAGCGTTGGATACAGGTCTGAGCAGTTCTTC. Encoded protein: CSVGYRSEQFF.

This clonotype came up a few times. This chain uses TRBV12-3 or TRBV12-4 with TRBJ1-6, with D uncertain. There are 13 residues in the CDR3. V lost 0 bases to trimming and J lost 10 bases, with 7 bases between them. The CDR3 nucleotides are TGTGCCAGCAGTTTAGCGGTGGGGTCACCCCTCCACTTT. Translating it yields CASSLAVGSPLHF.

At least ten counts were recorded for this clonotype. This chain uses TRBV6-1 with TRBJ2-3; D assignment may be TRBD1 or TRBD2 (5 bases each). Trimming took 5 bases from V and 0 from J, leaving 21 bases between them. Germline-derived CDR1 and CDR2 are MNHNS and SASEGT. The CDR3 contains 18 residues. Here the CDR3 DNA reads TGTGCCAGCAGTCCTCCAATAGCAGGGACGCCTAGCACAGATACGCAGTATTTT. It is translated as CASSPPIAGTPSTDTQYF.

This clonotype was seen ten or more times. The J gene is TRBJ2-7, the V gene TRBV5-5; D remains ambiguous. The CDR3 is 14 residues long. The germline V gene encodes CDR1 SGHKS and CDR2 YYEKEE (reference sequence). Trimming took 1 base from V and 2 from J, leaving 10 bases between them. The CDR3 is CASSLQDGAYEQYF. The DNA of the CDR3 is TGTGCCAGCAGCTTGCAAGACGGAGCCTACGAGCAGTACTTC.

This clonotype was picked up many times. CDR3 DNA sequence: TGTGCCAGCAGCTTAACCCCTGGCAGGGGCACAGATACGCAGTATTTT. Translation gives CASSLTPGRGTDTQYF. The chain carries TRBV7-3 and TRBJ2-3, with D possibly matching TRBD1 (5 bases). Germline V gives CDR1 SGHTA, CDR2 FQGTGA. Trimming took 0 bases from V and 1 from J, leaving 11 bases between them. The length of the CDR3 is 16 residues. The full variable domain, in which reference TRBV7-3 and TRBJ2-3 provide the parts outside the CDR3, is GAGVSQTPSNKVTEKGKYVELRCDPISGHTALYWYRQSLGQGPEFLIYFQGTGAADDSGLPNDRFFAVRPEGSVSTLKIQRTERGDSAVYLCASSLTPGRGTDTQYFGPGTRLTVL.

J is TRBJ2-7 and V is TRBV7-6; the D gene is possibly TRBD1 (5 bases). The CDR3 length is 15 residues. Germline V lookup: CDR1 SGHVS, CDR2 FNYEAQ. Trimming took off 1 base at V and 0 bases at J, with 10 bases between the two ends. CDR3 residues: CASSLDDRASYEQYF. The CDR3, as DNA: TGTGCCAGCAGCTTAGACGACAGAGCCTCCTACGAGCAGTACTTC.

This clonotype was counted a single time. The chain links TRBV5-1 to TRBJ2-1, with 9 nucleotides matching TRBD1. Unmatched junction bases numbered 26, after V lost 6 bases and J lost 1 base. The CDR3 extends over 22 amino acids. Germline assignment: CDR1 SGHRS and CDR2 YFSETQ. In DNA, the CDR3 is TGCGCCAGCACGCAGGACAGGGGCCTCCGGGACGCTTTTCTGGGGTCCTACAATGAGCAGTTCTTC. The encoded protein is CASTQDRGLRDAFLGSYNEQFF.

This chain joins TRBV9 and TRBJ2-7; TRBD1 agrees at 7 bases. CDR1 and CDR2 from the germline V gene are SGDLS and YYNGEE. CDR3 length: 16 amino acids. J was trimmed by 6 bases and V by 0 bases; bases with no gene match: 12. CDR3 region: CASSVGPQGSPSEQYF. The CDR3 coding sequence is TGTGCCAGCAGCGTAGGACCACAGGGGTCACCGTCCGAGCAGTACTTC.

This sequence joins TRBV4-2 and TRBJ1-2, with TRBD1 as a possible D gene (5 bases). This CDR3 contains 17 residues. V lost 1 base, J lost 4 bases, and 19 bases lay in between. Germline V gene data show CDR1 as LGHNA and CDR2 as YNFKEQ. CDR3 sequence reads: CASSQASQGYMFYGYTF. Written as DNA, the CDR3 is TGTGCCAGCAGCCAAGCTAGCCAGGGATATATGTTCTATGGCTACACCTTC.